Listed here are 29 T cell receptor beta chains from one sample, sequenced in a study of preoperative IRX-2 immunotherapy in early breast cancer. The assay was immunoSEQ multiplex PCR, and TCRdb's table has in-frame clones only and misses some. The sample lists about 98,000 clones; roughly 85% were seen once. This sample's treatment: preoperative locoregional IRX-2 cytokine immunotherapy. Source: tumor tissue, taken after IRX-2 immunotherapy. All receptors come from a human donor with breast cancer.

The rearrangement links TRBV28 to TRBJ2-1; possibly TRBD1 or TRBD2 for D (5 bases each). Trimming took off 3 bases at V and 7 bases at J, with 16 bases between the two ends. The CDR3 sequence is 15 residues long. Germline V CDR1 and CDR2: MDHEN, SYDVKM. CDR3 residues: CASSFLGRSSNEQFF. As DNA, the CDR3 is TGTGCCAGCAGTTTTCTGGGACGTAGTTCGAATGAGCAGTTCTTC.

The chain's CDR3 is CASSLLSTTNEKLFF. The CDR3 region has the DNA TGCGCCAGCAGCTTGTTAAGTACTACTAATGAAAAACTGTTTTTT. The genes are TRBV5-1 and TRBJ1-4; D remains ambiguous. Germline loops: CDR1 SGHRS, CDR2 YFSETQ. The CDR3 contains 15 residues. V lost 1 base, J lost 2 bases, and 9 bases lay in between.

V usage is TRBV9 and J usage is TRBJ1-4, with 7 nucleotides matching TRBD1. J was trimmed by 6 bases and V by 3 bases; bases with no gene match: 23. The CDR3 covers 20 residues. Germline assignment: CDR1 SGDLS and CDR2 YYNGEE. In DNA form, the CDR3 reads TGTGCCAGCAGCGACCCAACCGAGGGGCGTTACAGGGGACTCCATGAAAAACTGTTTTTT. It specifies CASSDPTEGRYRGLHEKLFF.

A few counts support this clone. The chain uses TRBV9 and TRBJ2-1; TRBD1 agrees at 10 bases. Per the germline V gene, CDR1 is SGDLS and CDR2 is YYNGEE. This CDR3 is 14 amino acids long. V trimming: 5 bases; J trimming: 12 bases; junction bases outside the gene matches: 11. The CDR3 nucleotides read TGTGCCAGCAGTGAACGGGACAGGGGTACGCGGCAGTTCTTC. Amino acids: CASSERDRGTRQFF.

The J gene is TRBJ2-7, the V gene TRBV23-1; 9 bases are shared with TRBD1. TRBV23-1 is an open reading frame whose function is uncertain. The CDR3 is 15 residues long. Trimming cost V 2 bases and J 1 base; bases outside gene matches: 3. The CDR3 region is CASSQPTGGSYEQYF. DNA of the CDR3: TGCGCCAGCAGTCAACCGACAGGGGGGTCCTACGAGCAGTACTTC.

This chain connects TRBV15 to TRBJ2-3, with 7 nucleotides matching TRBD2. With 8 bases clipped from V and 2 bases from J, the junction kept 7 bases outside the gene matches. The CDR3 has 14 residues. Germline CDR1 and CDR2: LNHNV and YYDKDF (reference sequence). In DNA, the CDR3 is TGTGCCACCGGGAGCGGGGCGCTCACAGATACGCAGTATTTT. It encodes CATGSGALTDTQYF.

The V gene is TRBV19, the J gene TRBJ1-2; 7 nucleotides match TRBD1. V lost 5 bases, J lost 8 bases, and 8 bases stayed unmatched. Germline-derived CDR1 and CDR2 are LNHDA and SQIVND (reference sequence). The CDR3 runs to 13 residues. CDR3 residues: CASSPSAGGGYTF. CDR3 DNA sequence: TGTGCCAGTAGTCCGAGCGCAGGGGGAGGCTACACCTTC.

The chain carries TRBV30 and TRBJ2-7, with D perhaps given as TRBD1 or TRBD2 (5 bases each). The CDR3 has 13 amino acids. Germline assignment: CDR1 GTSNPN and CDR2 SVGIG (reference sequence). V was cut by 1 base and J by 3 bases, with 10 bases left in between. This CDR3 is CAWSEPGSYEQYF. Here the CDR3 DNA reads TGTGCCTGGAGTGAACCAGGGAGCTACGAGCAGTACTTC.

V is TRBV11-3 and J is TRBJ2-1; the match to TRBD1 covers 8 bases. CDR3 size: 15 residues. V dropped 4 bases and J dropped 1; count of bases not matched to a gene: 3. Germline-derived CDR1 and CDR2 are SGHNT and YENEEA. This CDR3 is CASSSQGASYNEQFF. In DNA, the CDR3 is TGTGCCAGCAGCTCCCAGGGGGCATCCTACAATGAGCAGTTCTTC. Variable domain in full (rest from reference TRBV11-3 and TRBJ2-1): EAGVVQSPRYKIIEKKQPVAFWCNPISGHNTLYWYLQNLGQGPELLIRYENEEAVDDSQLPKDRFSAERLKGVDSTLKIQPAELGDSAVYLCASSSQGASYNEQFFGPGTRLTVL.

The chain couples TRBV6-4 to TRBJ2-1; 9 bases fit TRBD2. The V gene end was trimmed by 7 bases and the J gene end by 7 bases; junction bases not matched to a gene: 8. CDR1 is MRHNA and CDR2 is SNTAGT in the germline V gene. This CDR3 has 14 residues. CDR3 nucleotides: TGTGCCAGCACCTCAGCGGGAGGCAGGAATGAGCAGTTCTTC. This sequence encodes CASTSAGGRNEQFF.

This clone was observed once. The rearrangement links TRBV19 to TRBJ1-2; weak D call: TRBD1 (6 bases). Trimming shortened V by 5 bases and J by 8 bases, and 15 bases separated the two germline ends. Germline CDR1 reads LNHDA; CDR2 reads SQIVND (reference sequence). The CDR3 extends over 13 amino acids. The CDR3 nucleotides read TGTGCCAGTAGTCCACAGGGTACGGACGGCTACACCTTC. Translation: CASSPQGTDGYTF.

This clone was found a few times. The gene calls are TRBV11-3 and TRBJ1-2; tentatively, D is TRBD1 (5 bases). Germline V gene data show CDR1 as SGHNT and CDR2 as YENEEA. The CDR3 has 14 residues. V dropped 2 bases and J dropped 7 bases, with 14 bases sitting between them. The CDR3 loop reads CASSLSGVLAGYTF. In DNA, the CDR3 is TGTGCCAGCAGCTTATCGGGGGTTTTGGCTGGCTACACCTTC.

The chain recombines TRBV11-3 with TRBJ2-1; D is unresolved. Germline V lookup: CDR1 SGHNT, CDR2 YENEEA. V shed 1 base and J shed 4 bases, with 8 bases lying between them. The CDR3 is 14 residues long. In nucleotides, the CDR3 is TGTGCCAGCAGCTTAGGGGCGGTATACAATGAGCAGTTCTTC. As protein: CASSLGAVYNEQFF. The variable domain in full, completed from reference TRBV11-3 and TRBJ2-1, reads EAGVVQSPRYKIIEKKQPVAFWCNPISGHNTLYWYLQNLGQGPELLIRYENEEAVDDSQLPKDRFSAERLKGVDSTLKIQPAELGDSAVYLCASSLGAVYNEQFFGPGTRLTVL.

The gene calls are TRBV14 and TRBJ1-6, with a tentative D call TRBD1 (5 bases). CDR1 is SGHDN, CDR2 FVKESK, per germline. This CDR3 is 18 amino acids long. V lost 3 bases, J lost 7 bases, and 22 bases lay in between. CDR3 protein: CASSQKSGTTLGNSPLHF. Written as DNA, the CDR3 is TGTGCCAGCAGCCAGAAGTCCGGGACTACTCTCGGGAATTCACCCCTCCACTTT.

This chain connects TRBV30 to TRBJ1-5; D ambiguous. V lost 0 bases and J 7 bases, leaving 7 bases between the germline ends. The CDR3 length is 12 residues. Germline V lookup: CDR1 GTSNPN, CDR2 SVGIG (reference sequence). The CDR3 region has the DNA TGTGCCTGGAGTGTACCCCCCCAGCCCCAGCATTTT. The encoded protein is CAWSVPPQPQHF.

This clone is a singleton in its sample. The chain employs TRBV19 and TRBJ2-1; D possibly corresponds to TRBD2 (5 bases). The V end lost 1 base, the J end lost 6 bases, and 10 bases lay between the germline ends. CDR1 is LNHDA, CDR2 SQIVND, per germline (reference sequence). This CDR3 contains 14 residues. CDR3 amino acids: CASSIGPRGNEQFF. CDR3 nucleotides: TGTGCCAGTAGTATAGGCCCCCGGGGCAATGAGCAGTTCTTC.

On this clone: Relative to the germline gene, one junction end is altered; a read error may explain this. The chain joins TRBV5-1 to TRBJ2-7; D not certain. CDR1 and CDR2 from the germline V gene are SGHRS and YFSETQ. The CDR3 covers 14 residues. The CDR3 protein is CASSPSSRAYEQYF. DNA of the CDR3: TGCGCTAGCAGCCCGAGTAGTCGCGCCTATGAGCAGTACTTC.

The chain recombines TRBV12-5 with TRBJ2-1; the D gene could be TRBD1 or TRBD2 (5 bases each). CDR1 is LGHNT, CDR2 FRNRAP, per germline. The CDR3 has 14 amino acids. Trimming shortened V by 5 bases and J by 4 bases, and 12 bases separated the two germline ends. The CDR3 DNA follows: TGTGCTAGTGGTCCCGGGACCTCGTACAATGAGCAGTTCTTC. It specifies CASGPGTSYNEQFF.

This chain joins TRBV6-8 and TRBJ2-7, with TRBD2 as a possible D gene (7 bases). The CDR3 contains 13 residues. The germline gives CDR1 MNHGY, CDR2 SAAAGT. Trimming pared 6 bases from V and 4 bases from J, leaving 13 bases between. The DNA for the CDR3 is TGTGCCAGCAGAGGGGGGAGGGGTTACGAGCAGTACTTC. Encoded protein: CASRGGRGYEQYF.

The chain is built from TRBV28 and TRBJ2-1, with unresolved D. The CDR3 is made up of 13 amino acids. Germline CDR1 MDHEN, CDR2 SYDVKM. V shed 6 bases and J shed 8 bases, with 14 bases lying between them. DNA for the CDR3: TGTGCCAGCAGCCCCCCCCTGGATTATGAGCAGTTCTTC. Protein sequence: CASSPPLDYEQFF.

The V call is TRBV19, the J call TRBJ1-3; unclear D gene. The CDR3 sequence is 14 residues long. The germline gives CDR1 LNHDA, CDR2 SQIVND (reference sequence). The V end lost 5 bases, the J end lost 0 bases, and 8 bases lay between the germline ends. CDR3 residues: CASSLWYSGNTIYF. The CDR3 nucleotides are TGTGCCAGTAGTCTATGGTACTCTGGAAACACCATATATTTT. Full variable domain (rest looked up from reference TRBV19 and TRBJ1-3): DGGITQSPKYLFRKEGQNVTLSCEQNLNHDAMYWYRQDPGQGLRLIYYSQIVNDFQKGDIAEGYSVSREKKESFPLTVTSAQKNPTAFYLCASSLWYSGNTIYFGEGSWLTVV.

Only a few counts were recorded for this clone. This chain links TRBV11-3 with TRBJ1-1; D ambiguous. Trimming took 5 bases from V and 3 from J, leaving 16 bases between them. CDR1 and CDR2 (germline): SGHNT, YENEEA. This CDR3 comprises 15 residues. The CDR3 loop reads CASSRHLLKDTEAFF. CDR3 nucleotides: TGTGCCAGCAGCCGGCACCTACTTAAAGACACTGAAGCTTTCTTT.

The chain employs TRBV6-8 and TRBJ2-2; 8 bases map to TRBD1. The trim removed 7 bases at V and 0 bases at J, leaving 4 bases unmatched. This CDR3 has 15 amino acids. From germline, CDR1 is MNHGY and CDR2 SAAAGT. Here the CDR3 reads CASTPGGANTGELFF. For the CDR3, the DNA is TGTGCCAGCACCCCAGGGGGCGCGAACACCGGGGAGCTGTTTTTT.

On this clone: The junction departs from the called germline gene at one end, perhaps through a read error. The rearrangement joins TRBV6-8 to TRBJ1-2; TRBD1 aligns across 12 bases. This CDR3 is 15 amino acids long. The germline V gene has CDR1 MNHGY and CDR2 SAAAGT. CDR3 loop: CASRPGQGANYDYTF. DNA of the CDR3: TGTGCCAGCAGACCGGGACAGGGGGCGAACTATGACTACACCTTC.

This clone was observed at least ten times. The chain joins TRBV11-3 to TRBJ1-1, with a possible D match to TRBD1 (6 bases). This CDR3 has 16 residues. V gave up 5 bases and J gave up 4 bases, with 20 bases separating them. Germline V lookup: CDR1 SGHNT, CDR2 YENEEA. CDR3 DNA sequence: TGTGCCAGCAGCCAACGGGACGGCCGAGGGGGCACTGAAGCTTTCTTT. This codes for CASSQRDGRGGTEAFF.

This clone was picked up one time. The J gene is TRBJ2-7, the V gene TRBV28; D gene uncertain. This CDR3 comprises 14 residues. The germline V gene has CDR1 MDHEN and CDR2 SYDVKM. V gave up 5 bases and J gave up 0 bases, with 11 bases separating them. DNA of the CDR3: TGTGCCAGCAGTCAACGGGTTTCCTCCTACGAGCAGTACTTC. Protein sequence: CASSQRVSSYEQYF.

In DNA form, the CDR3 reads TGTGCCAGTAGCTGGGGAGGGGAGAACACTGAAGCTTTCTTT. Translating it yields CASSWGGENTEAFF. This chain connects TRBV19 to TRBJ1-1; D may be TRBD1 (5 bases). The CDR3 totals 14 residues. V lost 6 bases to trimming and J lost 1 base, with 12 bases between them. The germline V gene has CDR1 LNHDA and CDR2 SQIVND (reference sequence). Full variable domain (remainder filled in from reference TRBV19 and TRBJ1-1): DGGITQSPKYLFRKEGQNVTLSCEQNLNHDAMYWYRQDPGQGLRLIYYSQIVNDFQKGDIAEGYSVSREKKESFPLTVTSAQKNPTAFYLCASSWGGENTEAFFGQGTRLTVV.

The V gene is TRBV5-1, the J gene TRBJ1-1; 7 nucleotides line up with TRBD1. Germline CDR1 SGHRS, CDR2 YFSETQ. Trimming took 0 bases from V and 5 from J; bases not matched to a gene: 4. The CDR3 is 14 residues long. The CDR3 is CASSLDRGPTEAFF. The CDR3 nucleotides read TGCGCCAGCAGCTTGGATAGGGGGCCTACTGAAGCTTTCTTT.

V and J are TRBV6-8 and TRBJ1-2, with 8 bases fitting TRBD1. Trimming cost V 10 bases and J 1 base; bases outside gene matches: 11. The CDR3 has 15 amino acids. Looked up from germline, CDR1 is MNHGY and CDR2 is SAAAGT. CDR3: CAIRAGTGINYGYTF. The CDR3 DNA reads TGTGCCATCAGAGCCGGGACAGGAATTAACTATGGCTACACCTTC.